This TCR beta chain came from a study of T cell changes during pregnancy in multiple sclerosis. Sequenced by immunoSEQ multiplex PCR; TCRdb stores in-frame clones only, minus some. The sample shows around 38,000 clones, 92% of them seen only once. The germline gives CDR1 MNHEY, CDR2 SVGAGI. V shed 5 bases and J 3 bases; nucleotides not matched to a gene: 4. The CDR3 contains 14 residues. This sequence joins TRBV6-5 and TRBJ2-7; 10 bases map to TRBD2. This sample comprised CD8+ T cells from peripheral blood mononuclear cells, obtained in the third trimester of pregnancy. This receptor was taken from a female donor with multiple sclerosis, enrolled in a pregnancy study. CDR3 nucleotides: TGTGCCAGCAGTCTCCGACTAGCGGGCTACGAGCAGTACTTC. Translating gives CASSLRLAGYEQYF.